Listed below are T cell receptor beta chains from one sample, sequenced in a study of cytomegalovirus exposure and HLA in healthy donors. Sequencing used immunoSEQ multiplex PCR; TCRdb keeps in-frame clones, though not all of them. The sample yields around 130,000 clones, around two thirds seen once. The sequencing input was PBMCs. The receptors derive from a male donor in good health and CMV-seronegative. Both conserved end residues are part of each CDR3. D genes are given only for firm matches. Some rows have no size entry. The others give once, few or many, or a class for an expanded clone.

D gene	V gene	clone size	J gene	CDR3 protein	CDR3 DNA
NA	TRBV28	NA	TRBJ1-3	CASSSYVRTIYF	TGTGCCAGCAGTTCATACGTCCGGACCATATATTTT
NA	TRBV14	NA	TRBJ1-1	CASSQELASTEAFF	TGTGCCAGCAGCCAAGAATTGGCCAGCACTGAAGCTTTCTTT
NA	TRBV14	few	TRBJ2-5	CASSHGIRVVETQYF	TGTGCCAGCAGCCACGGAATCAGGGTTGTGGAGACCCAGTACTTC
NA	TRBV28	NA	TRBJ1-5	CASRGEGVMANQPQHF	TGTGCCAGCAGGGGGGAGGGGGTAATGGCTAATCAGCCCCAGCATTTT
NA	TRBV18	NA	TRBJ1-6	CASSSLTGLDSPLHF	TGTGCCAGCTCATCCCTCACAGGGCTGGATTCACCCCTCCACTTT
NA	TRBV30	NA	TRBJ2-5	CAWSPEMETQYF	TGTGCCTGGAGTCCAGAAATGGAGACCCAGTACTTC
NA	TRBV5-1	NA	TRBJ2-7	CASSSYDEQYF	TGCGCCAGCAGCTCCTACGACGAGCAGTACTTC
TRBD1	TRBV28	NA	TRBJ1-2	CASSLSGPGQGREANYGYTF	TGTGCCAGCAGTCTATCGGGCCCGGGACAGGGGAGGGAAGCTAACTATGGCTACACCTTC
NA	TRBV6-5	once	TRBJ1-6	CASSYESSYNSPLHF	TGTGCCAGCAGTTACGAGAGCTCCTATAATTCACCCCTCCACTTT
NA	TRBV5-1	NA	TRBJ2-6	CASSLRQTLSLDSGANVLTF	TGCGCCAGCAGCTTGCGACAAACCCTGAGTTTAGACTCTGGGGCCAACGTCCTGACTTTC